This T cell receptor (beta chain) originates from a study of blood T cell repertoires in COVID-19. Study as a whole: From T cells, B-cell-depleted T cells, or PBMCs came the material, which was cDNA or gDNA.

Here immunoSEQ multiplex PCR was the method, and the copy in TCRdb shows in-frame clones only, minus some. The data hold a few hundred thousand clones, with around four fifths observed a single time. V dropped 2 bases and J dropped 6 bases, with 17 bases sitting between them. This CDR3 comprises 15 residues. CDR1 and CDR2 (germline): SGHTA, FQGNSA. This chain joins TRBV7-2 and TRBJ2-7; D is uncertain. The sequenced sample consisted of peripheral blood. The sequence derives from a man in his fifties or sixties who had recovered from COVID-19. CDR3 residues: CASSLIRSDFGEQYF. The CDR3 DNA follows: TGTGCCAGCAGCTTAATACGGAGCGATTTTGGCGAGCAGTACTTC.